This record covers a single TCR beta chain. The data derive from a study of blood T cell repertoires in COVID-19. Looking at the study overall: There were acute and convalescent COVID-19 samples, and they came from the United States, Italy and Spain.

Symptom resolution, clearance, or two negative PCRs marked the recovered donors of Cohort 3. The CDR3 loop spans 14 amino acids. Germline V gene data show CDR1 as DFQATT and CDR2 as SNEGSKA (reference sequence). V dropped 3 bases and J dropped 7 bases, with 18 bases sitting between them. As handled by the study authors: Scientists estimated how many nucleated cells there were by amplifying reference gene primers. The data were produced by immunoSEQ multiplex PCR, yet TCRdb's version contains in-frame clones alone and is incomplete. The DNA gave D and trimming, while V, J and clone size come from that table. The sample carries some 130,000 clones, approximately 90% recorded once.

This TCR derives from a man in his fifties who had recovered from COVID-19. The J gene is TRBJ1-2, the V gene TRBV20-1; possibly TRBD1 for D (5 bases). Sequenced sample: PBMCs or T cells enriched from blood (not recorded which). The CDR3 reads CSASSDSRVSGYTF. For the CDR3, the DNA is TGCAGTGCTAGTTCTGACAGCAGGGTCTCTGGCTACACCTTC.